The 18 T cell receptor beta chains below all came from one sample that was sequenced in a study of CD8+ T cells in alopecia areata. RNA was isolated and reverse transcribed to cDNA, the sequencing template. The table came from immunoSEQ multiplex PCR; TCRdb's copy has only in-frame clones and leaves some out. The repertoire holds about 200,000 clones, with under 40% as singletons. Treatment here: oral pan-JAK inhibitor, 5-10 mg twice daily. The starting material was CD4+ T cells sorted from blood, obtained between weeks 30 and 35, from a patient treated with tofacitinib. All receptors come from a human donor with alopecia areata.

The rearrangement joins TRBV7-9 to TRBJ1-2, with D possibly TRBD1 on 6 matching bases. Looked up from germline, CDR1 is SEHNR and CDR2 is FQNEAQ (reference sequence). The CDR3 extends over 15 amino acids. V lost 3 bases and J 7 bases, leaving 18 bases between the germline ends. CDR3 in DNA: TGTGCCAGCAGCTTGAGTGGCGGGGGCGCCGGTGGCTACACCTTC. Translating it yields CASSLSGGGAGGYTF.

On this clone itself: Other DNA sequences in the sample encode the same CDR3. The genes are TRBV6-5 and TRBJ1-5; maybe TRBD1 (5 bases). The CDR3 totals 15 residues. Between the trimmed V and J ends, which lost 3 bases and 2 bases, there was a span of 11 bases. CDR1 is MNHEY and CDR2 is SVGAGI in the germline V gene. The CDR3 nucleotides are TGTGCCAGCAGTTATGGGCAGGGCGGCAATCAGCCCCAGCATTTT. This sequence encodes CASSYGQGGNQPQHF.

V usage is TRBV9 and J usage is TRBJ1-6, with 7 bases fitting TRBD1. This CDR3 comprises 16 residues. The J segment lost 0 bases and the V segment lost 4 bases, leaving 4 bases of the junction unmatched. Per the germline V gene, CDR1 is SGDLS and CDR2 is YYNGEE. The CDR3 spells CASSLRDSSYNSPLHF. In DNA form, the CDR3 reads TGTGCCAGCAGCTTAAGGGACAGCTCCTATAATTCACCCCTCCACTTT.

A few counts support this clone. This sequence joins TRBV5-1 and TRBJ1-1, with D perhaps matching TRBD1 (6 bases). V lost 0 bases, J lost 1 base, and 10 bases lay in between. The CDR3 consists of 15 residues. The germline V gene has CDR1 SGHRS and CDR2 YFSETQ. In DNA, the CDR3 is TGCGCCAGCAGCTTGGGAGGGACACAGAACACTGAAGCTTTCTTT. The encoded protein is CASSLGGTQNTEAFF.

In this sample, this clone turned up a few times. The chain recombines TRBV4-1 with TRBJ1-5, with no clear D. This CDR3 contains 15 residues. The germline CDR1 and CDR2 sequences are MGHRA and YSYEKL. Trimming took off 0 bases at V and 0 bases at J, with 6 bases between the two ends. As DNA, the CDR3 is TGCGCCAGCAGCCAAGATCCGTATAGCAATCAGCCCCAGCATTTT. Translated: CASSQDPYSNQPQHF.

Concerning this clone itself: This same CDR3 is encoded by further DNA sequences in the sample. CDR3 nucleotide sequence: TGTGCCAGCAGCTCAAACACTGAAGCTTTCTTT. Translating gives CASSSNTEAFF. J is TRBJ1-1 and V is TRBV6-5; D uncertain. V lost 6 bases and J lost 2, with 4 bases in between. Germline V gives CDR1 MNHEY, CDR2 SVGAGI. The CDR3 covers 11 residues.

The rearrangement uses TRBV27 and TRBJ2-1; D is unclear. CDR1 is MNHEY and CDR2 is SMNVEV in the germline V gene (reference sequence). This CDR3 is built from 14 residues. V dropped 8 bases and J dropped 9 bases, with 20 bases sitting between them. Written as DNA, the CDR3 is TGTGCCAGCGGAACGATATCGGAGCTTAGTGAGCAGTTCTTC. Residues: CASGTISELSEQFF.

This clone was seen a few times. V usage is TRBV29-1 and J usage is TRBJ1-1; D possibly corresponds to TRBD1 (5 bases). Germline-derived CDR1 and CDR2 are SQVTM and ANQGSEA. The CDR3 consists of 11 residues. Trimming left V 5 bases short and J 4 bases short, with 8 bases between. The CDR3 coding sequence is TGCAGCGTTATTGGGGGCACTGAAGCTTTCTTT. This codes for CSVIGGTEAFF.

This clone was recorded a few times. This chain uses TRBV4-2 with TRBJ1-1; D perhaps matches TRBD1 (6 bases). The CDR3 consists of 14 residues. Between the trimmed V and J ends, which lost 1 base and 6 bases, there was a span of 12 bases. CDR1 and CDR2 from the germline V gene are LGHNA and YNFKEQ. CDR3 sequence reads: CASSQATDSPEAFF. The CDR3, as DNA: TGTGCCAGCAGCCAAGCTACGGACAGCCCTGAAGCTTTCTTT.

The rearrangement links TRBV2 to TRBJ2-1; D ambiguous. The length of the CDR3 is 12 residues. CDR1 and CDR2 from the germline V gene are SNHLY and FYNNEI. V lost 8 bases to trimming and J lost 4 bases, with 9 bases between them. The CDR3, as DNA: TGTGCCAGCCGTCTAGATTACAATGAGCAGTTCTTC. Protein product: CASRLDYNEQFF. The full variable domain, with the rest looked up from reference TRBV2 and TRBJ2-1, is EPEVTQTPSHQVTQMGQEVILRCVPISNHLYFYWYRQILGQKVEFLVSFYNNEISEKSEIFDDQFSVERPDGSNFTLKIRSTKLEDSAMYFCASRLDYNEQFFGPGTRLTVL.

This clone came up a few times. The chain has TRBV23-1 and TRBJ1-2; the D is unclear. TRBV23-1 is given ORF status, its function remaining uncertain. V was shortened by 0 bases and J by 0 bases, with 8 bases between the two germline ends. CDR3 length: 15 residues. This CDR3 is CASSQSQMANYGYTF. CDR3 in DNA: TGCGCCAGCAGTCAATCCCAAATGGCTAACTATGGCTACACCTTC.

To note about this clone: Germline and junction disagree at one end, which may indicate a read error. The J gene is TRBJ2-7, the V gene TRBV7-7, with TRBD1 identical over 9 bases. There are 14 residues in the CDR3. CDR1 is SSHAT and CDR2 is FNYEAQ in the germline V gene (reference sequence). CDR3 nucleotide sequence: TGTGCCAGCAGCCCTGGACAGGGGCTTTACGGGCAGTACTTC. It is translated as CASSPGQGLYGQYF. The entire variable domain, with the rest obtained from reference TRBV7-7 and TRBJ2-7, is as follows: GAGVSQSPRYKVTKRGQDVTLRCDPISSHATLYWYQQALGQGPEFLTYFNYEAQPDKSGLPSDRFSAERPEGSISTLTIQRTEQRDSAMYRCASSPGQGLYGQYFGPGTRLTVT.

This clone was seen a handful of times. Other DNA variants within this sample encode the same CDR3. The gene calls are TRBV6-1 and TRBJ2-1, with TRBD1 matching 9 bases. The CDR3 runs 15 residues. CDR1 and CDR2 (germline): MNHNS, SASEGT. V lost 4 bases and J lost 1; bases outside the gene matches: 2. CDR3 region: CASSVGQGSYNEQFF. CDR3 bases: TGTGCCAGCAGTGTAGGACAGGGGTCCTACAATGAGCAGTTCTTC.

The table lists this clone with a few counts. The V and J genes are TRBV6-1 and TRBJ1-1, with 7 bases matching TRBD1. This CDR3 region has 13 residues. V shed 7 bases, J shed 4 bases, and the junction held 6 bases outside the gene matches. The germline V gene has CDR1 MNHNS and CDR2 SASEGT. The CDR3 coding sequence is TGTGCCAGCACCAACAGGGGTACCACTGAAGCTTTCTTT. Protein sequence: CASTNRGTTEAFF.

The CDR3 loop is CAWSITGGGQPQHF. CDR3 bases: TGTGCCTGGAGCATCACAGGGGGCGGTCAGCCCCAGCATTTT. The chain is built from TRBV30 and TRBJ1-5; 9 nucleotides align to TRBD1. The germline V gene encodes CDR1 GTSNPN and CDR2 SVGIG (reference sequence). With 3 bases clipped from V and 6 bases from J, the junction kept 6 bases outside the gene matches. The CDR3 sequence is 14 residues long.

The chain links TRBV7-3 to TRBJ1-1, with 7 bases matching TRBD1. Germline trimming cut 5 bases from V and 1 base from J; bases unmatched to any gene: 4. There are 14 residues in the CDR3. CDR1 SGHTA and CDR2 FQGTGA come from the germline V gene. DNA of the CDR3: TGTGCCAGCAGCCAAGGACAGGAGAACACTGAAGCTTTCTTT. Translated, it gives CASSQGQENTEAFF.

V gene TRBV27 combines with J gene TRBJ2-6; D is unclear. The CDR3 is 14 amino acids. The V end lost 7 bases, the J end lost 1 base, and 8 bases lay between the germline ends. CDR1 is MNHEY, CDR2 SMNVEV, per germline (reference sequence). The CDR3 region is CASTPRSGANVLTF. The CDR3 bases are TGTGCCAGCACCCCTCGGTCTGGGGCCAACGTCCTGACTTTC.

The rearrangement joins TRBV5-4 to TRBJ2-3; D gene uncertain. The CDR3 spans 15 residues. CDR1 is SGHNT and CDR2 is YYREEE in the germline V gene (reference sequence). Trimming stripped 3 bases from V and 1 base from J, with 12 bases between. The CDR3 region is CASSWDGGRTDTQYF. DNA of the CDR3: TGTGCCAGCAGCTGGGATGGTGGGCGCACAGATACGCAGTATTTT. Using reference TRBV5-4 and TRBJ2-3 for the parts outside the CDR3, the full variable domain is ETGVTQSPTHLIKTRGQQVTLRCSSQSGHNTVSWYQQALGQGPQFIFQYYREEENGRGNFPPRFSGLQFPNYSSELNVNALELDDSALYLCASSWDGGRTDTQYFGPGTRLTVL.